The source of this T cell receptor beta chain is a study of blood T cell repertoires in COVID-19. Overall study context: Some COVID-19 samples were acute and others convalescent; all came from the United States, Italy and Spain. The cDNA or gDNA used as material had been derived from T cells, B-cell-depleted T cells, or PBMCs.

CDR1 is MNHEY, CDR2 SVGAGI, per germline. This CDR3 has 16 residues. As processed by the authors: Nucleated cell number was recorded as an estimate derived from reference gene primer amplification. Clones were sequenced by immunoSEQ multiplex PCR, and TCRdb holds only the in-frame ones, with some missing. Clone size and the V and J calls come from that table; the DNA yielded D and trimming. The sample holds fewer than 150,000 clones, more than 75% seen once. As for this clone: Mismatch with germline at one junction end may stem from a read error.

This receptor was identified in a man between 60 and 70 years old who had recovered from COVID-19. Sequencing used peripheral blood. The chain uses TRBV6-5 and TRBJ2-7, with TRBD2 matching over 9 bases. CDR3 region: CASSYSPLAGPYEQYF. The CDR3 DNA is TGTGCCAGCAGCTACTCCCCGCTAGCGGGGCCCTACGAGCAGTACTTC.